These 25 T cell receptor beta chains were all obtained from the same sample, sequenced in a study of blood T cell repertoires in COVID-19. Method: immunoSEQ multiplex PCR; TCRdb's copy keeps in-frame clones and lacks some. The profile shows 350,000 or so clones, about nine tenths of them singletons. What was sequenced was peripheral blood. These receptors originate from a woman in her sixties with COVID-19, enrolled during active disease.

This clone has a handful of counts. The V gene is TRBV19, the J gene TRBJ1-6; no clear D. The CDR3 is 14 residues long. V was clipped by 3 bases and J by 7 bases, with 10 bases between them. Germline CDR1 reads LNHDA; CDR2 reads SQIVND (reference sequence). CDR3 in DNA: TGTGCCAGTAGTATCCCGGCGGGGAATTCACCCCTCCACTTT. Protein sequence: CASSIPAGNSPLHF.

The CDR3 bases are TGTGCCAGCAGTGTTCAATATGGCTACACCTTC. Protein sequence: CASSVQYGYTF. The rearrangement links TRBV2 to TRBJ1-2; D not resolved. Trimming removed 4 bases from V and 5 bases from J, with 5 bases in between. CDR3 length: 11 residues. Germline V gene lookup returns CDR1 SNHLY and CDR2 FYNNEI. The whole variable domain, remainder taken from reference TRBV2 and TRBJ1-2, is EPEVTQTPSHQVTQMGQEVILRCVPISNHLYFYWYRQILGQKVEFLVSFYNNEISEKSEIFDDQFSVERPDGSNFTLKIRSTKLEDSAMYFCASSVQYGYTFGSGTRLTVV.

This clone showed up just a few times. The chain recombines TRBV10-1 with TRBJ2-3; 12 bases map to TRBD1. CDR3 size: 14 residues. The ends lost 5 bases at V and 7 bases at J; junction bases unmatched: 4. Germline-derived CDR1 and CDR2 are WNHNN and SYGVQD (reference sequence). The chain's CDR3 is CASSLGQGANTQYF. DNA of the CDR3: TGCGCCAGCAGTTTGGGACAGGGGGCGAATACGCAGTATTTT.

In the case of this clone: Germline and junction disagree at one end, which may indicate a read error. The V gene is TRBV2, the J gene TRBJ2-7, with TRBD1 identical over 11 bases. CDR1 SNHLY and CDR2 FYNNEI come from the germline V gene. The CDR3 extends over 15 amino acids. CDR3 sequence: CASREGTGGVGEQYF. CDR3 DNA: TGTGCCAGCAGGGAAGGGACAGGGGGTGTGGGCGAGCAGTACTTC.

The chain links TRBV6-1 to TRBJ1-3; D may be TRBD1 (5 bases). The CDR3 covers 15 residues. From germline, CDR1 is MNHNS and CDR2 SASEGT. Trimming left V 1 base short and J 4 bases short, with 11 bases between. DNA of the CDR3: TGTGCCAGCAGTGAAGACTTCAGGACAGGAAACACCATATATTTT. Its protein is CASSEDFRTGNTIYF.

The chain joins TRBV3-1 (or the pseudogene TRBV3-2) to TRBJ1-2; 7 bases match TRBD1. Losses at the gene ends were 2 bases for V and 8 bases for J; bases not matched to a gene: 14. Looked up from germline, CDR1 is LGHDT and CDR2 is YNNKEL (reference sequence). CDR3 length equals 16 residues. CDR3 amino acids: CASSQSDRQTGYGYTF. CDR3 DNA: TGTGCCAGCAGCCAATCGGACAGGCAGACGGGATACGGCTACACCTTC.

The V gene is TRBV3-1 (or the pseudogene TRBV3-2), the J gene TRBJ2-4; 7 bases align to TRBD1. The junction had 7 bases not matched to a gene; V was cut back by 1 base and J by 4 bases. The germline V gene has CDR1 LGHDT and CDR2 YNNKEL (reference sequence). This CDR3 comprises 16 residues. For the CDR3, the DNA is TGTGCCAGCAGCCAAGGACCGAGGGGGCATAAAAACATTCAGTACTTC. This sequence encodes CASSQGPRGHKNIQYF.

The CDR3 spells CASRGEVRFNEQFF. The CDR3 DNA reads as TGTGCCAGCAGGGGAGAGGTTAGGTTTAATGAGCAGTTCTTC. The chain is built from TRBV2 and TRBJ2-1; a possible D gene is TRBD2 (5 bases). The CDR3 length is 14 residues. Germline lookup yields CDR1 SNHLY and CDR2 FYNNEI. V gave up 6 bases and J gave up 7 bases, with 16 bases separating them.

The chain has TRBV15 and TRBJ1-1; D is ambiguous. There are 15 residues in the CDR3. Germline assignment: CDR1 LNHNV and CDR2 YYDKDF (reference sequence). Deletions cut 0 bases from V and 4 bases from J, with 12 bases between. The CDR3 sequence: CATSRDMSTGTEAFF. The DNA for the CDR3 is TGTGCCACCAGCAGAGATATGTCGACGGGCACTGAAGCTTTCTTT.

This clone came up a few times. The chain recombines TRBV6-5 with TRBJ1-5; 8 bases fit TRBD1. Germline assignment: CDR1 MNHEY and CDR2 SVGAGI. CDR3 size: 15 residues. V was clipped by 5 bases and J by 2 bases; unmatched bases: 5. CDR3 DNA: TGTGCCAGCAGTCTCGGACAGGGTGGCAATCAGCCCCAGCATTTT. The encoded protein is CASSLGQGGNQPQHF.

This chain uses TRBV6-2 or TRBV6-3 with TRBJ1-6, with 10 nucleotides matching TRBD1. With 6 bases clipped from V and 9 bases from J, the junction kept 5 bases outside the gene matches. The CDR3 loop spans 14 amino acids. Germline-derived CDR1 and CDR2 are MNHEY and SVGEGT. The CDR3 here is CASSTGTGVSPLHF. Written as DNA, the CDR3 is TGTGCCAGCAGCACCGGGACAGGGGTTTCACCCCTCCACTTT.

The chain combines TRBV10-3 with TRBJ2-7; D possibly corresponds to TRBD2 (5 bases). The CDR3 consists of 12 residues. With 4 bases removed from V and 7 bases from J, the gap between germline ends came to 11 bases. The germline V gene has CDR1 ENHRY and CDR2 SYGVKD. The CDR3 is CAISGSGGEQYF. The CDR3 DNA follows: TGTGCCATCAGTGGGTCCGGAGGAGAGCAGTACTTC.

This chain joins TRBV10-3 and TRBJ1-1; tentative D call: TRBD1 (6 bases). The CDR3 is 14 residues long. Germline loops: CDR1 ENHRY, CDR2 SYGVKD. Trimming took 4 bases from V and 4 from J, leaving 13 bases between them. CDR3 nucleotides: TGTGCCATCAGTGCATCACAGGGTTCCACTGAAGCTTTCTTT. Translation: CAISASQGSTEAFF.

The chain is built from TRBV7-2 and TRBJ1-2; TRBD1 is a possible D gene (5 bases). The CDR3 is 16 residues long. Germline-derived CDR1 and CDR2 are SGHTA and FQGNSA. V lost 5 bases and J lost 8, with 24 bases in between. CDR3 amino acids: CASSLQTGQASGGYTF. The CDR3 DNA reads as TGTGCCAGCAGCCTTCAGACGGGGCAAGCGAGCGGGGGCTACACCTTC.

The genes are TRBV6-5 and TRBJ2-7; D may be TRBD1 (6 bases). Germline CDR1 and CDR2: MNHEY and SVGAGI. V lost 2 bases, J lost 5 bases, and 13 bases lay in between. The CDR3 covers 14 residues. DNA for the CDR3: TGTGCCAGCAGTTACGCACAGGGCGGAGACGAGCAGTACTTC. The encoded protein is CASSYAQGGDEQYF.

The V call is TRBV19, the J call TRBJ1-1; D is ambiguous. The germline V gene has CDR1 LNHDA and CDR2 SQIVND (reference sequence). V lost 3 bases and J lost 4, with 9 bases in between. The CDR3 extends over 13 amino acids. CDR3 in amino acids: CASSIRGSTEAFF. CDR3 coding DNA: TGTGCCAGTAGTATTCGGGGAAGCACTGAAGCTTTCTTT. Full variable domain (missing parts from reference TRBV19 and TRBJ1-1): DGGITQSPKYLFRKEGQNVTLSCEQNLNHDAMYWYRQDPGQGLRLIYYSQIVNDFQKGDIAEGYSVSREKKESFPLTVTSAQKNPTAFYLCASSIRGSTEAFFGQGTRLTVV.

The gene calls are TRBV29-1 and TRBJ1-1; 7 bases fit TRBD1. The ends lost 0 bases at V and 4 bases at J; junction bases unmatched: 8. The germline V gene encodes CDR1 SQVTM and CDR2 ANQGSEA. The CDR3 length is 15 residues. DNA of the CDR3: TGCAGCGTTGAAGATCCCCCGACAGGGATCACTGAAGCTTTCTTT. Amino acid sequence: CSVEDPPTGITEAFF.

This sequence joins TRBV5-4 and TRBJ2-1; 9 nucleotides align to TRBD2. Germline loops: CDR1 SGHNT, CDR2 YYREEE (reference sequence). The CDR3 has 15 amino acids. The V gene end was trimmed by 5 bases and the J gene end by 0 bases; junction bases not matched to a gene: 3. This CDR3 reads CASRLSGGSYNEQFF. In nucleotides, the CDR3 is TGTGCCAGCAGACTTAGCGGGGGCTCCTACAATGAGCAGTTCTTC.

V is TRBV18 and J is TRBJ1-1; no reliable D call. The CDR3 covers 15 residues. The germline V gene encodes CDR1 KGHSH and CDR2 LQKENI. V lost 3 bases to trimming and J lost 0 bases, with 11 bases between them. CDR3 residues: CASSPHGVMNTEAFF. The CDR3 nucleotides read TGTGCCAGCTCACCTCACGGGGTAATGAACACTGAAGCTTTCTTT. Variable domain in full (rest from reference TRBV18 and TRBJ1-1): NAGVMQNPRHLVRRRGQEARLRCSPMKGHSHVYWYRQLPEEGLKFMVYLQKENIIDESGMPKERFSAEFPKEGPSILRIQQVVRGDSAAYFCASSPHGVMNTEAFFGQGTRLTVV.

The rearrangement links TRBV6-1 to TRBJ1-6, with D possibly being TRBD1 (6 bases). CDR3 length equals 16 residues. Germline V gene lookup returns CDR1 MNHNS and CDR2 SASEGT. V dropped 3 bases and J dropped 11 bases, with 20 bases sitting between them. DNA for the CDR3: TGTGCCAGCAGTGAGCCTAACAGGGAATCAAGGGCACCCCTCCACTTT. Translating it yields CASSEPNRESRAPLHF.

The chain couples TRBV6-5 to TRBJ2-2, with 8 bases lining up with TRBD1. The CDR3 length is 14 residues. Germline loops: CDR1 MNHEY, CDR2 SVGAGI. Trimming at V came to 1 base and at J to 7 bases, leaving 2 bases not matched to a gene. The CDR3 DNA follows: TGTGCCAGCAGTTACTGGACAGGGAGCGGGGAGCTGTTTTTT. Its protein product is CASSYWTGSGELFF.

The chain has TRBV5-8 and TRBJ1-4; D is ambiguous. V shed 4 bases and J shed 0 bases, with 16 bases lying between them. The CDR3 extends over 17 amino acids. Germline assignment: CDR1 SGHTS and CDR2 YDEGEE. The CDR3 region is CASSPKVGVATNEKLFF. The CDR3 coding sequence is TGTGCCAGCAGCCCAAAGGTCGGAGTTGCAACTAATGAAAAACTGTTTTTT.

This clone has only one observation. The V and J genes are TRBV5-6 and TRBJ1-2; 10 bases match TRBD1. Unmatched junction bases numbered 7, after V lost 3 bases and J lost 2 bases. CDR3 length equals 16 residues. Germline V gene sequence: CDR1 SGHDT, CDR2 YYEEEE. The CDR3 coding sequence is TGTGCCAGCAGCTCCTCCGACAGGGGGCGCAACTATGGCTACACCTTC. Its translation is CASSSSDRGRNYGYTF.

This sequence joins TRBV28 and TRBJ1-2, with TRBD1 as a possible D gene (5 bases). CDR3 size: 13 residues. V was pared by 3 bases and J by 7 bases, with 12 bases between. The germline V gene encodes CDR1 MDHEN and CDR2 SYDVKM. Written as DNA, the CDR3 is TGTGCCAGCAGTTTGCAGGGTTCCTCTGGCTACACCTTC. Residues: CASSLQGSSGYTF.

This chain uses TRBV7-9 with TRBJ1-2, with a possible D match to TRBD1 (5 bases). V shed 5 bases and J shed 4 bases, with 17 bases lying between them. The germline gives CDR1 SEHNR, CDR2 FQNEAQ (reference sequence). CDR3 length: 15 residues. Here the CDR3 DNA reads TGTGCCAGCAGCCCCGACAGAGTCTACGCCTATGGCTACACCTTC. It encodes CASSPDRVYAYGYTF.